The TCR beta chain described here comes from a study of monozygotic twins with inflammatory bowel disease. The CDR3 has 16 residues. Worth noting for this clonotype: Its antigen remains unidentified.

Every single donor had an approximately 2.7 ml blood sample drawn. Molecular identifiers with 6-nucleotide sample barcodes were added during cDNA synthesis via template switching. Using the 5' RACE reads, TCRdb records one entry per CDR3 protein without DNA. There are about 300,000 distinct CDR3 sequences in the sample, with 5.6% held by the top ten. General observations from the study: The data did not back a single strong IBD-associated clonotype or signal. Whether twins were concordant or discordant made no difference to repertoire similarity, possibly from limited power.

The sample taken for sequencing was blood. This clonotype was obtained from a human donor with ulcerative colitis or Crohn's disease, or a healthy co-twin of an affected twin (not recorded which). The J gene is TRBJ1-1, the V gene TRBV12-3 or TRBV12-4; TCRdb outputs TRBD1, but without DNA this stays unchecked. The CDR3 loop reads CASIKDRTIGGTEAFF.